This note documents a single TCR beta chain sequence. Its antigen is unknown. Germline V gene lookup returns CDR1 LNHDA and CDR2 SQIVND (reference sequence). The trim removed 5 bases at V and 2 bases at J, leaving 5 bases unmatched. This CDR3 has 15 residues. PCR used 60 Vbeta primers and 13 Jbeta primers. Authors' methods: It was a later analysis that counted tens of millions of unique TCR beta chains, of which 9 million to 13 million were shared. Only in-frame clones appear in the TCRdb table, and some are missing; sequencing was by immunoSEQ multiplex PCR. V, J and clone size are those of that table, while D and trimming were read from the DNA. The table lists approximately 97,000 clones, 79% of them singletons. This entry belongs to a study of cytomegalovirus exposure and HLA in healthy donors. Overall study results and limits: Many donors shared some public TCRs, even though most TCR sequences were rare. Cytomegalovirus status was reportedly diagnosed by the classifier with high sensitivity and specificity. Upon later analysis, TCR association rates were observed to vary by HLA locus, being highest for DRB1 and lowest for HLA-C.

The gene calls are TRBV19 and TRBJ2-1, with TRBD2 matching over 8 bases. The sequenced material came from PBMCs. The sequence derives from a male donor in good health and CMV-seropositive. The CDR3 DNA sequence: TGTGCCAGTAGTGGATTAGCGGGGCCCTACAATGAGCAGTTCTTC. As protein: CASSGLAGPYNEQFF.